This T cell receptor (beta chain) stems from a study of blood T cell repertoires in COVID-19. Overall study: The origin of the acute and convalescent COVID-19 samples was the United States, Italy and Spain.

Original analysis: Using reference gene primer amplification, nucleated cell counts were estimated. Profiling relied on immunoSEQ multiplex PCR, and the TCRdb table lists in-frame clones only, not all of them. V, J and clone size reflect that table, while D and trimming were determined from the DNA. This sample yields under 75,000 clones, of which roughly nine tenths are seen a single time; more than 2.5% belongs to the top ten. The germline V gene has CDR1 SGHNT and CDR2 YENEEA. The V end lost 4 bases, the J end lost 6 bases, and 20 bases lay between the germline ends. The CDR3 covers 16 residues. The chain joins TRBV11-3 to TRBJ2-3; D is possibly TRBD2 (6 bases). The sequence was collected from a man aged 50-60 years with acute or convalescent COVID-19. Sequences were obtained from peripheral blood. The CDR3 here is CASSSRAGLAADTQYF. The DNA for the CDR3 is TGTGCCAGCAGCTCCCGGGCGGGGTTAGCGGCCGATACGCAGTATTTT.